This T cell receptor beta chain comes out of a study of shared clonotypes between healthy human individuals. With ten immunoSEQ deep assay plates, unsorted PBMC DNA underwent sequencing. Profiling relied on immunoSEQ multiplex PCR, and the TCRdb table lists in-frame clones only, not all of them. Found here are 470,000 or so clones, 81% of them singletons; the top ten hold 9.5% to 15%. The CDR3 totals 15 residues. CDR1 is PRHDT and CDR2 is FYEKMQ in the germline V gene (reference sequence). Donors were healthy HIV-negative adults without recent acute infections or vaccinations. Only Caucasian adults living in Nashville, Tennessee made up the donor group. Regarding this clone: At one end, the junction sequence differs from germline, possibly due to a read error.

The sequence was obtained from a woman aged 40 to 50 in good health. Some clones in this sample may be carry-over from other donors' samples. Sequencing was carried out using PBMCs. This chain uses TRBV13 with TRBJ2-7; D remains unclear. CDR3 in DNA: TGTGCCAGCAGCATAGGACGTCTCTCCTCCTACGAGCAGTACTTC. Protein: CASSIGRLSSYEQYF.